The entry below gives a single TCR beta chain sequence along with its context. The record originates from a study of cytomegalovirus exposure and HLA in healthy donors. With 60 Vbeta and 13 Jbeta primers, the PCR was carried out. Some clones are missing from TCRdb's copy, which holds only in-frame ones; the method was immunoSEQ multiplex PCR. Of 35,000 to 40,000 clones in the sample, around 49% were seen once. The source is a woman in her 40s in good health and CMV-seropositive. Source material: PBMCs.

CDR3 nucleotide sequence: TGTGCCAGCGGAGAAGAGACCCAGTACTTC. It translates to CASGEETQYF. The chain recombines TRBV11-1 with TRBJ2-5, with unresolved D. Trimming shortened V by 8 bases and J by 3 bases, and 4 bases separated the two germline ends. Germline V gives CDR1 SGHAT, CDR2 FQDESV (reference sequence). The length of the CDR3 is 10 residues.